This entry lists 4 T cell receptor beta chains sequenced from one sample in a study of CD8 T cells in ankylosing spondylitis. Study observations and caveats: Roughly eight highly homologous variants formed a TCR beta motif that appeared characteristic of ankylosing spondylitis blood.

The antigens for these receptors are not known. TCRdb used MiXCR to reprocess the 5' RACE reads, holding one entry per CDR3 protein. The table includes over 400,000 distinct CDR3 sequences, about 24% detected once. The sequenced material came from blood, either unsorted or a sorted T cell fraction (not recorded which). These receptors were collected from a male donor with ankylosing spondylitis.

This clonotype has just a few counts. The rearrangement joins TRBV3-1 to TRBJ2-7, with a possible D match to TRBD2 (5 bases). Trimming left V 3 bases short and J 3 bases short, with 15 bases between. The CDR3 extends over 15 amino acids. Germline V gene data show CDR1 as LGHDT and CDR2 as YNNKEL (reference sequence). The CDR3 sequence: CASSHQAAVGYEQYF. The CDR3 DNA reads TGTGCCAGCAGCCACCAAGCGGCAGTCGGCTACGAGCAGTACTTC.

The chain has TRBV12-3 or TRBV12-4 and TRBJ1-6, with D tentatively TRBD1 (5 bases). This CDR3 comprises 14 residues. The V end was cut by 2 bases, the J end by 9 bases, with 11 bases between. In nucleotides, the CDR3 is TGTGCCAGCAGTTTAAATTTGGGGGTTTCACCCCTCCACTTT. This encodes CASSLNLGVSPLHF.

The chain's CDR3 is CASKDNRGGDQPQHF. DNA of the CDR3: TGTGCCAGCAAGGACAACAGGGGAGGTGATCAGCCCCAGCATTTT. The rearrangement uses TRBV27 and TRBJ1-5, with TRBD1 matching over 7 bases. Germline V lookup: CDR1 MNHEY, CDR2 SMNVEV (reference sequence). There are 15 residues in the CDR3. J lost 5 bases, V lost 7 bases, and 11 bases had no gene match.

This clonotype was detected only a few times. This rearrangement joins TRBV29-1 to TRBJ1-2; the D gene is possibly TRBD1 (5 bases). Per the germline V gene, CDR1 is SQVTM and CDR2 is ANQGSEA. Trimming took 4 bases from V and 1 from J, leaving 10 bases between them. The CDR3 consists of 13 residues. CDR3: CSVAGGLNYGYTF. The CDR3 DNA sequence: TGCAGCGTTGCGGGGGGACTTAACTATGGCTACACCTTC.